A single sample is the source of the 32 T cell receptor beta chains below, sequenced in a study of blood T cell repertoires in COVID-19. Measured with immunoSEQ multiplex PCR; TCRdb has only the in-frame clones, and not every one. The sample lists 350,000 or so clones, 87% occurring once. Sequencing input: PBMCs or T cells enriched from blood (not recorded which). These receptors all come from a woman between 25 and 40 years old who had recovered from COVID-19.

The rearrangement joins TRBV7-2 to TRBJ1-6, with D possibly being TRBD1 (6 bases). Looked up from germline, CDR1 is SGHTA and CDR2 is FQGNSA. V was trimmed by 2 bases and J by 7 bases, leaving 12 bases between them. This CDR3 is 15 amino acids long. The CDR3 nucleotides are TGTGCCAGCAGCTTATTACAGGGAAGCAATTCACCCCTCCACTTT. Its protein is CASSLLQGSNSPLHF.

V is TRBV19 and J is TRBJ2-1, with 7 bases lining up with TRBD2. CDR3 length: 16 amino acids. The germline V gene encodes CDR1 LNHDA and CDR2 SQIVND (reference sequence). V was clipped by 6 bases and J by 4 bases; unmatched bases: 12. The CDR3 protein is CASRAARGVNYNEQFF. The CDR3 DNA sequence: TGTGCCAGTAGGGCCGCCCGGGGGGTAAATTACAATGAGCAGTTCTTC.

The genes are TRBV27 and TRBJ2-7, with D hard to call. V shed 2 bases and J shed 7 bases, with 15 bases lying between them. The CDR3 length is 14 residues. Germline-derived CDR1 and CDR2 are MNHEY and SMNVEV (reference sequence). CDR3 nucleotides: TGTGCCAGCAGTTTAACCAGGCCGCCGGAAGAGCAGTACTTC. Protein product: CASSLTRPPEEQYF.

The rearrangement joins TRBV5-4 to TRBJ2-3; 7 bases align to TRBD1. The CDR3 extends over 16 amino acids. Germline V gives CDR1 SGHNT, CDR2 YYREEE (reference sequence). The junction had 5 bases not matched to a gene; V was cut back by 0 bases and J by 1 base. For the CDR3, the DNA is TGTGCCAGCAGCTTGGTAGTTCAGGGGGGCACAGATACGCAGTATTTT. It translates to CASSLVVQGGTDTQYF.

This rearrangement joins TRBV15 to TRBJ1-6; tentatively, D is TRBD1 (5 bases). Per the germline V gene, CDR1 is LNHNV and CDR2 is YYDKDF (reference sequence). CDR3 length: 15 amino acids. The V end lost 3 bases, the J end lost 9 bases, and 15 bases lay between the germline ends. The CDR3 bases are TGTGCCACCAGCAGGGGGTCGGGGGGTGGTTCACCCCTCCACTTT. This gives the protein CATSRGSGGGSPLHF. The variable domain in full, completed from reference TRBV15 and TRBJ1-6, reads DAMVIQNPRYQVTQFGKPVTLSCSQTLNHNVMYWYQQKSSQAPKLLFHYYDKDFNNEADTPDNFQSRRPNTSFCFLDIRSPGLGDTAMYLCATSRGSGGGSPLHFGNGTRLTVT.

V and J are TRBV10-3 and TRBJ2-3, with 12 bases aligning to TRBD2. CDR1 is ENHRY, CDR2 SYGVKD, per germline. J lost 5 bases, V lost 7 bases, and 10 bases had no gene match. The CDR3 runs 16 residues. This CDR3 is CAITALAGGRVDTQYF. The DNA of the CDR3 is TGTGCCATCACCGCGCTAGCGGGGGGGCGTGTAGATACGCAGTATTTT.

The sample holds one count of this clone. Other DNA sequences of this sample code for an identical CDR3. This chain uses TRBV6-5 with TRBJ2-7; 10 nucleotides align to TRBD1. The ends lost 2 bases at V and 4 bases at J; junction bases unmatched: 2. The CDR3 is 14 amino acids. Germline V gene lookup returns CDR1 MNHEY and CDR2 SVGAGI. The DNA of the CDR3 is TGTGCCAGCAGTTACCGGGACAGGGGTTACGAGCAGTACTTC. It yields the protein CASSYRDRGYEQYF.

The CDR3 sequence is CAWTRLTGGNTIYF. DNA for the CDR3: TGTGCCTGGACCCGGTTGACAGGGGGCAACACCATATATTTT. The chain employs TRBV30 and TRBJ1-3; 10 bases map to TRBD1. This CDR3 has 14 amino acids. Germline values: CDR1 GTSNPN, CDR2 SVGIG (reference sequence). The V gene end was trimmed by 4 bases and the J gene end by 7 bases; junction bases not matched to a gene: 7.

V is TRBV5-6 and J is TRBJ1-3, with D maybe TRBD1 (5 bases). The V gene's germline CDR1 is SGHDT and CDR2 YYEEEE. There are 15 residues in the CDR3. V shed 3 bases and J shed 0 bases, with 10 bases lying between them. CDR3 residues: CASSWGADSGNTIYF. CDR3 nucleotides: TGTGCCAGCAGCTGGGGCGCGGACTCTGGAAACACCATATATTTT.

The J gene is TRBJ2-7, the V gene TRBV5-4, with a weak D call TRBD1 (7 bases). There are 16 residues in the CDR3. V was cut by 0 bases and J by 1 base, with 14 bases left in between. The germline V gene encodes CDR1 SGHNT and CDR2 YYREEE (reference sequence). The CDR3 DNA follows: TGTGCCAGCAGCTTGGGCGGGACAGCCCTTTCCTACGAGCAGTACTTC. Translation: CASSLGGTALSYEQYF.

This chain links TRBV10-2 with TRBJ2-3, with TRBD1 matching over 9 bases. The CDR3 length is 15 residues. The J segment lost 5 bases and the V segment lost 3 bases, leaving 6 bases of the junction unmatched. CDR1 WSHSY and CDR2 SAAADI come from the germline V gene. The CDR3 sequence: CASSDLRDREDTQYF. In DNA form, the CDR3 reads TGCGCCAGCAGTGACCTCCGGGACAGGGAAGATACGCAGTATTTT.

The chain uses TRBV19 and TRBJ1-6; D perhaps matches TRBD1 (6 bases). The CDR3 consists of 14 residues. CDR1 LNHDA and CDR2 SQIVND come from the germline V gene (reference sequence). Trimming cost V 9 bases and J 5 bases, with 14 bases left between them. CDR3 DNA sequence: TGTGCCAGCGCGGGGGCAGGCGATAATTCACCCCTCCACTTT. Encoded protein: CASAGAGDNSPLHF.

The J gene is TRBJ1-5, the V gene TRBV27; D uncertain. Germline V CDR1 and CDR2: MNHEY, SMNVEV (reference sequence). V gave up 3 bases and J gave up 5 bases, with 14 bases separating them. This CDR3 is 15 amino acids long. Here the CDR3 DNA reads TGTGCCAGCAGTTTGGGCCAGCCGGCATATCAGCCCCAGCATTTT. It specifies CASSLGQPAYQPQHF.

CDR3 in amino acids: CASSSRDRGYEQYF. The CDR3 bases are TGTGCCAGCAGTTCCAGGGACAGGGGCTACGAGCAGTACTTC. The chain combines TRBV13 with TRBJ2-7, with TRBD1 matching 10 bases. The germline CDR1 and CDR2 sequences are PRHDT and FYEKMQ (reference sequence). This CDR3 spans 14 amino acids. The trim removed 6 bases at V and 3 bases at J, leaving 5 bases unmatched. Complete variable domain (other parts from reference TRBV13 and TRBJ2-7): AAGVIQSPRHLIKEKRETATLKCYPIPRHDTVYWYQQGPGQDPQFLISFYEKMQSDKGSIPDRFSAQQFSDYHSELNMSSLELGDSALYFCASSSRDRGYEQYFGPGTRLTVT.

The chain joins TRBV11-3 to TRBJ2-5; D gene uncertain. The CDR3 is 12 amino acids. Trimming took off 3 bases at V and 5 bases at J, with 7 bases between the two ends. The germline CDR1 and CDR2 sequences are SGHNT and YENEEA. The CDR3 coding sequence is TGTGCCAGCAGCTTGGGCTTGGAGACCCAGTACTTC. This codes for CASSLGLETQYF. Using reference TRBV11-3 and TRBJ2-5 for the parts outside the CDR3, the full variable domain is EAGVVQSPRYKIIEKKQPVAFWCNPISGHNTLYWYLQNLGQGPELLIRYENEEAVDDSQLPKDRFSAERLKGVDSTLKIQPAELGDSAVYLCASSLGLETQYFGPGTRLLVL.

The DNA of the CDR3 is TGTGCCAGCAGCCCAGACAGGGAGTACGTGAACACTGAAGCTTTCTTT. Amino acids: CASSPDREYVNTEAFF. The rearrangement links TRBV7-9 to TRBJ1-1, with 7 positions matching TRBD1. The CDR3 length is 16 residues. Trimming cost V 5 bases and J 0 bases; bases outside gene matches: 9. The germline V gene has CDR1 SEHNR and CDR2 FQNEAQ (reference sequence).

The chain is built from TRBV2 and TRBJ1-5; D call uncertain. CDR1 is SNHLY and CDR2 is FYNNEI in the germline V gene. The germline V and J ends were trimmed by 8 bases and 0 bases, with 11 bases remaining between them. The CDR3 is 14 amino acids. CDR3 residues: CASGGSLSNQPQHF. CDR3 coding DNA: TGTGCCAGCGGAGGGAGTCTTAGCAATCAGCCCCAGCATTTT.

As to this clone: Its ends do not fully match the called genes, so a read error is possible. The CDR3 sequence: CASSLVSDIGSNSPLYF. The CDR3 DNA sequence: TGTGCCAGCAGCTTAGTTAGTGACATAGGATCGAATTCACCCCTCTACTTT. The chain joins TRBV11-2 to TRBJ1-6; D call uncertain. The CDR3 is 17 residues long. Germline lookup yields CDR1 SGHAT and CDR2 FQNNGV.

The CDR3 spells CAWSAGGLSPLHF. In DNA, the CDR3 is TGTGCCTGGAGTGCCGGCGGGCTGTCACCCCTCCACTTT. The chain uses TRBV30 and TRBJ1-6; D remains ambiguous. CDR3 length: 13 amino acids. V was shortened by 1 base and J by 10 bases, with 11 bases between the two germline ends. Per germline, CDR1 GTSNPN and CDR2 SVGIG (reference sequence).

This chain connects TRBV9 to TRBJ2-3; 8 bases agree with TRBD2. The germline V gene has CDR1 SGDLS and CDR2 YYNGEE. J lost 5 bases, V lost 2 bases, and 7 bases had no gene match. This CDR3 comprises 15 residues. The CDR3 loop reads CASSVTAGVGDTQYF. In DNA form, the CDR3 reads TGTGCCAGCAGCGTGACAGCGGGGGTCGGAGATACGCAGTATTTT.

V usage is TRBV11-2 and J usage is TRBJ2-2; 12 bases agree with TRBD2. The CDR3 loop spans 15 amino acids. Germline V gives CDR1 SGHAT, CDR2 FQNNGV. V was pared by 6 bases and J by 6 bases, with 5 bases of the junction left unmatched. CDR3 protein: CASRTSGGRAGELFF. CDR3 coding DNA: TGTGCCAGCAGGACTAGCGGGGGCCGGGCCGGGGAGCTGTTTTTT.

The sample holds one count of this clone. Written as DNA, the CDR3 is TGCGCCAGCAGCCCCGGGACAGGGTCTCAGCCCCAGCATTTT. It specifies CASSPGTGSQPQHF. V gene TRBV5-1 combines with J gene TRBJ1-5; 9 bases line up with TRBD1. V was clipped by 4 bases and J by 6 bases; unmatched bases: 5. The germline gives CDR1 SGHRS, CDR2 YFSETQ. The CDR3 consists of 14 residues.

The table lists this clone with a few counts. The CDR3 here is CASSSWGGGNQPQHF. The CDR3 DNA sequence: TGTGCCAGCAGCTCGTGGGGGGGCGGCAATCAGCCCCAGCATTTT. The V and J genes are TRBV7-8 and TRBJ1-5; weak D call: TRBD1 (6 bases). The CDR3 covers 15 residues. Germline assignment: CDR1 SGHVS and CDR2 FQNEAQ. Trimming took off 4 bases at V and 2 bases at J, with 12 bases between the two ends.

This rearrangement joins TRBV2 to TRBJ2-5; the match to TRBD2 covers 7 bases. The ends lost 5 bases at V and 5 bases at J; junction bases unmatched: 5. The CDR3 has 13 amino acids. Germline V lookup: CDR1 SNHLY, CDR2 FYNNEI. CDR3 amino acids: CASSRLAVETQYF. DNA of the CDR3: TGTGCCAGCAGTAGACTAGCTGTGGAGACCCAGTACTTC.

This chain links TRBV15 with TRBJ1-5; possible D gene TRBD1, 6 bases. Deletions cut 1 base from V and 7 bases from J, with 23 bases between. The germline CDR1 and CDR2 sequences are LNHNV and YYDKDF (reference sequence). There are 18 residues in the CDR3. The CDR3 DNA follows: TGTGCCACCAGCAGAGTATTAATAGGGGGGGTGCGGAACCAGCCCCAGCATTTT. It codes for CATSRVLIGGVRNQPQHF.

J is TRBJ2-2 and V is TRBV5-5; D possibly corresponds to TRBD2 (7 bases). Trimming stripped 0 bases from V and 6 bases from J, with 9 bases between. CDR1 and CDR2 (germline): SGHKS, YYEKEE (reference sequence). The CDR3 is 14 residues long. The CDR3 nucleotides are TGTGCCAGCAGCTTGGCCGGGGGGCCCGGGGAGCTGTTTTTT. Translation: CASSLAGGPGELFF.

V gene TRBV15 combines with J gene TRBJ1-6; D is perhaps TRBD1 (6 bases). Germline V CDR1 and CDR2: LNHNV, YYDKDF (reference sequence). The CDR3 runs to 15 residues. Between the trimmed V and J ends, which lost 0 bases and 11 bases, there was a span of 14 bases. CDR3 in DNA: TGTGCCACCAGCAGAGAAGCTCTACCAGGGGCACCCCTCCACTTT. Its protein product is CATSREALPGAPLHF. The entire variable domain, with the rest obtained from reference TRBV15 and TRBJ1-6, is as follows: DAMVIQNPRYQVTQFGKPVTLSCSQTLNHNVMYWYQQKSSQAPKLLFHYYDKDFNNEADTPDNFQSRRPNTSFCFLDIRSPGLGDTAMYLCATSREALPGAPLHFGNGTRLTVT.

The chain links TRBV7-6 to TRBJ1-3; 8 bases align to TRBD1. Germline loops: CDR1 SGHVS, CDR2 FNYEAQ. This CDR3 has 16 residues. The V gene end was trimmed by 5 bases and the J gene end by 0 bases; junction bases not matched to a gene: 6. This CDR3 is CASSQGQALSGNTIYF. The CDR3 DNA reads TGTGCCAGCAGCCAGGGACAGGCCCTCTCTGGAAACACCATATATTTT.

This chain links TRBV3-1 (or the pseudogene TRBV3-2) with TRBJ2-3; D is possibly TRBD2 (5 bases). This CDR3 contains 14 residues. The germline V gene has CDR1 LGHDT and CDR2 YNNKEL (reference sequence). Deletions cut 1 base from V and 2 bases from J, with 7 bases between. The CDR3 nucleotides are TGTGCCAGCAGCCAAGGACTAAACACAGATACGCAGTATTTT. It codes for CASSQGLNTDTQYF.

This rearrangement joins TRBV5-1 to TRBJ2-1; 12 bases are a match to TRBD2. Germline V gives CDR1 SGHRS, CDR2 YFSETQ. This CDR3 is 15 amino acids long. Trimming at V came to 6 bases and at J to 0 bases, leaving 1 base not matched to a gene. The CDR3 DNA sequence: TGCGCCAGCAAGACTAGCGGGAGCTCCTACAATGAGCAGTTCTTC. Its protein is CASKTSGSSYNEQFF.

This chain joins TRBV14 and TRBJ2-7, with a tentative D call TRBD1 (5 bases). CDR3 length: 15 amino acids. CDR1 and CDR2 (germline): SGHDN, FVKESK. V shed 0 bases and J shed 4 bases, with 13 bases lying between them. The CDR3 reads CASSQEGVYRYEQYF. The CDR3 DNA reads TGTGCCAGCAGCCAAGAAGGGGTTTACAGATACGAGCAGTACTTC.

With regard to this clone: Relative to the germline gene, one junction end is altered; a read error may explain this. The V gene is TRBV5-1, the J gene TRBJ1-1; D ambiguous. Germline loops: CDR1 SGHRS, CDR2 YFSETQ. This CDR3 is 12 amino acids long. The CDR3 loop is CASRLDGTEAFF. As DNA, the CDR3 is TGCGCCAGCAGATTGGACGGGACTGAAGCTTTCTTT.